Listed below are T cell receptor beta chains from one sample, sequenced in a study of OX40 agonist ivuxolimab in advanced cancers. Libraries were prepared by immunoSEQ multiplex PCR; TCRdb keeps only in-frame clonotypes and omits some of them. The sample gives tens of thousands of clones, approximately 82% of which show up once; 0.9% to 1.4% is in the top ten. Sequencing used CD4+ or CD8+ T cells sorted from blood, obtained in a trial of the OX40 agonist ivuxolimab. The source of these receptors is an adult with an advanced solid tumor such as melanoma, head and neck, liver or kidney cancer. CDR3s include the opening cysteine and the closing phenylalanine or tryptophan. Each record gives: D gene, clone size, J gene, V gene, CDR3 DNA, CDR3 protein. D genes are given only for firm matches. Expanded clones get a size class; other rows say once, few or many, or leave the size out.

D gene: .
clone size: .
J gene: TRBJ1-1
V gene: TRBV5-5
CDR3 DNA: TGTGCCAGCAGACCCCGTGGGGGGTACCGCACTGAAGCTTTCTTT
CDR3 protein: CASRPRGGYRTEAFF

D gene: .
clone size: .
J gene: TRBJ2-7
V gene: TRBV4-1
CDR3 DNA: TGCGCCAGCAGCCACGGACCTTTTGACTACGAGCAGTACTTC
CDR3 protein: CASSHGPFDYEQYF

D gene: .
clone size: .
J gene: TRBJ2-1
V gene: TRBV5-1
CDR3 DNA: TGCGCCAGCAGTCACGGGCCCAACAATGAGCAGTTCTTC
CDR3 protein: CASSHGPNNEQFF

D gene: TRBD2
clone size: .
J gene: TRBJ2-1
V gene: TRBV7-9
CDR3 DNA: TGTGCCAGCAGCTTATCGTTCGGGGGGGCCATAAATGAGCAGTTCTTC
CDR3 protein: CASSLSFGGAINEQFF

D gene: TRBD1
clone size: once
J gene: TRBJ2-7
V gene: TRBV7-6
CDR3 DNA: TGTGCCAGCAGCCCGGGACAGACGGCCTACGAGCAGTACTTC
CDR3 protein: CASSPGQTAYEQYF

D gene: .
clone size: .
J gene: TRBJ2-6
V gene: TRBV5-1
CDR3 DNA: TGCGCCAGCAGCTTGGACAGGTACTCTGGGGCCAACGTCCTGACTTTC
CDR3 protein: CASSLDRYSGANVLTF

D gene: .
clone size: .
J gene: TRBJ1-1
V gene: TRBV11-2
CDR3 DNA: TGTGCCAGCACTAAACGTTTGGGGCAGGGTGACACTGAAGCTTTCTTT
CDR3 protein: CASTKRLGQGDTEAFF

D gene: .
clone size: few
J gene: TRBJ1-2
V gene: TRBV10-3
CDR3 DNA: TGTGCCACTAACCGGGACTTGGCGATGGGCTACACCTTC
CDR3 protein: CATNRDLAMGYTF

D gene: TRBD2
clone size: few
J gene: TRBJ2-1
V gene: TRBV5-1
CDR3 DNA: TGCGCCAGCAGCTCGCGGGGGGGAACTGGAGATGAGCAGTTCTTC
CDR3 protein: CASSSRGGTGDEQFF

D gene: .
clone size: .
J gene: TRBJ2-5
V gene: TRBV7-2
CDR3 DNA: TGTGCCAGCAGCAAGGGACTTAGACAGAGAGAGACCCAGTACTTC
CDR3 protein: CASSKGLRQRETQYF

D gene: TRBD1
clone size: .
J gene: TRBJ1-4
V gene: TRBV10-1
CDR3 DNA: TGCGCCAGCAGTGACTTGGACAGGGACCCCGCTAATGAAAAACTGTTTTTT
CDR3 protein: CASSDLDRDPANEKLFF

D gene: .
clone size: .
J gene: TRBJ1-3
V gene: TRBV7-2
CDR3 DNA: TGTGCCAGCAGCACCCGCGGGGGCAGCCTCTCTGGAAACACCATATATTTT
CDR3 protein: CASSTRGGSLSGNTIYF

D gene: TRBD2
clone size: .
J gene: TRBJ2-2
V gene: TRBV5-8
CDR3 DNA: TGTGCCAGCAGCTTCTGGCGGGGGGGCCACACCGGGGAGCTGTTTTTT
CDR3 protein: CASSFWRGGHTGELFF

D gene: TRBD1
clone size: .
J gene: TRBJ1-2
V gene: TRBV7-6
CDR3 DNA: TGTGCCAGCACCCAAGGACAGGGCTATGGCTACACCTTC
CDR3 protein: CASTQGQGYGYTF

D gene: TRBD1
clone size: .
J gene: TRBJ1-5
V gene: TRBV4-3
CDR3 DNA: TGCGCCAGCAGCCAAGTTTTGGAGGGGGCTTTGAGCAATCAGCCCCAGCATTTT
CDR3 protein: CASSQVLEGALSNQPQHF

D gene: .
clone size: .
J gene: TRBJ2-7
V gene: TRBV15
CDR3 DNA: TGTGCCACCAGCAGAAAACAAGCTCTGACAGGAACCTACGAGCAGTACTTC
CDR3 protein: CATSRKQALTGTYEQYF

D gene: .
clone size: .
J gene: TRBJ1-6
V gene: TRBV5-1
CDR3 DNA: TGCGCCAGCAGCTTGGAGACAGAGGGGGATTCACCCCTCCACTTT
CDR3 protein: CASSLETEGDSPLHF

D gene: .
clone size: .
J gene: TRBJ1-4
V gene: TRBV7-2
CDR3 DNA: TGTGCCAGCAGCTTGCGGGGGTCTAATGAAAAACTGTTTTTT
CDR3 protein: CASSLRGSNEKLFF

D gene: TRBD1
clone size: .
J gene: TRBJ1-2
V gene: TRBV5-7
CDR3 DNA: TGTGCCAGCAGCAATCCCGGGACAGGGCTTGAACGGGGTTATGGCTACACCTTC
CDR3 protein: CASSNPGTGLERGYGYTF

D gene: .
clone size: .
J gene: TRBJ1-2
V gene: TRBV6-5
CDR3 DNA: TGTGCCAGCAGTTACGGAGAGAACTATGGCTACACCTTC
CDR3 protein: CASSYGENYGYTF

D gene: .
clone size: few
J gene: TRBJ2-7
V gene: TRBV2
CDR3 DNA: TGTGCCAGCAGTCCCTCATGGGGACTGGCCTACGAGCAGTACTTC
CDR3 protein: CASSPSWGLAYEQYF

D gene: .
clone size: .
J gene: TRBJ1-6
V gene: TRBV27
CDR3 DNA: TGTGCCAGCAGTTTATGGGGGGCAGCCGAAGGCTATTCACCCCTCCACTTT
CDR3 protein: CASSLWGAAEGYSPLHF

D gene: .
clone size: .
J gene: TRBJ1-2
V gene: TRBV6-6
CDR3 DNA: TGTGCCAGCAGTTGGGACGCAAGGGACGGGAACTATGGCTACACCTTC
CDR3 protein: CASSWDARDGNYGYTF

D gene: .
clone size: .
J gene: TRBJ2-3
V gene: TRBV5-5
CDR3 DNA: TGTGCCAGCAGCTTAGGGCCCGGGGCAGATACGCAGTATTTT
CDR3 protein: CASSLGPGADTQYF

D gene: .
clone size: .
J gene: TRBJ2-7
V gene: TRBV5-1
CDR3 DNA: TGCGCCAGCAGAGGGGCGCGGGAGCAGTACTTC
CDR3 protein: CASRGAREQYF

D gene: .
clone size: .
J gene: TRBJ1-3
V gene: TRBV9
CDR3 DNA: TGTGCCAGCAGCGATCGAAACGGAAACACCATATATTTT
CDR3 protein: CASSDRNGNTIYF

D gene: TRBD2
clone size: .
J gene: TRBJ2-5
V gene: TRBV6-5
CDR3 DNA: TGTGCCAGCAGTGGACTAGCGGGGGGACAAGAGACCCAGTACTTC
CDR3 protein: CASSGLAGGQETQYF

D gene: .
clone size: .
J gene: TRBJ1-2
V gene: TRBV4-3
CDR3 DNA: TGCGCCAGCAGCCAAGAGAGACAGGCAGCTTATGGCTACACCTTC
CDR3 protein: CASSQERQAAYGYTF

D gene: .
clone size: few
J gene: TRBJ2-3
V gene: TRBV19
CDR3 DNA: TGTGCCAGTAGTGCCCTAACAGGGAAGACTAGCACAGATACGCAGTATTTT
CDR3 protein: CASSALTGKTSTDTQYF

D gene: TRBD2
clone size: .
J gene: TRBJ2-5
V gene: TRBV6-5
CDR3 DNA: TGTGCCAGCAGTTACTCGACTGGAAGCGGGGGGGAGACCCAGTACTTC
CDR3 protein: CASSYSTGSGGETQYF

D gene: .
clone size: .
J gene: TRBJ2-3
V gene: TRBV11-2
CDR3 DNA: TGTGCCAGCAGCTTAGATCTGGATACGCAGTATTTT
CDR3 protein: CASSLDLDTQYF

D gene: .
clone size: .
J gene: TRBJ1-2
V gene: TRBV19
CDR3 DNA: TGTGCCACTTCCTTGACAGAGGCCCACTATGGCTACACCTTC
CDR3 protein: CATSLTEAHYGYTF

D gene: .
clone size: .
J gene: TRBJ1-4
V gene: TRBV5-1
CDR3 DNA: TGCGCCAGCAGCTTGGTGCCATCTAATGAAAAACTGTTTTTT
CDR3 protein: CASSLVPSNEKLFF

D gene: .
clone size: .
J gene: TRBJ1-2
V gene: TRBV5-1
CDR3 DNA: TGCGCCAGCAGCTTGGGGACTCGGGGGAGACTAGGAGGCTACACCTTC
CDR3 protein: CASSLGTRGRLGGYTF

D gene: TRBD2
clone size: once
J gene: TRBJ2-7
V gene: TRBV7-2
CDR3 DNA: TGTGCCAGCAGCCGGACTAGCGGGGGGGAATACGAGCAGTACTTC
CDR3 protein: CASSRTSGGEYEQYF

D gene: .
clone size: once
J gene: TRBJ1-4
V gene: TRBV2
CDR3 DNA: TGTGCCAGCAGTGAAGGGTGGGCTACAACTAATGAAAAACTGTTTTTT
CDR3 protein: CASSEGWATTNEKLFF

D gene: .
clone size: .
J gene: TRBJ1-2
V gene: TRBV19
CDR3 DNA: TGTGCCAGTGTCGTGGGGGTATCCGGTGGCTACACCTTC
CDR3 protein: CASVVGVSGGYTF

D gene: .
clone size: .
J gene: TRBJ1-2
V gene: TRBV5-1
CDR3 DNA: TGCGCCAGCAGCATGGGGACCTACGACTATGGCTACACCTTC
CDR3 protein: CASSMGTYDYGYTF

D gene: .
clone size: .
J gene: TRBJ2-7
V gene: TRBV5-5
CDR3 DNA: TGTGCCAGCAGCTTGAGAGATTATAGCTCCTACGAGCAGTACTTC
CDR3 protein: CASSLRDYSSYEQYF

D gene: .
clone size: .
J gene: TRBJ1-1
V gene: TRBV18
CDR3 DNA: TGTGCCAGCTCACGGGTGGCAGGGGACACTGAAGCTTTCTTT
CDR3 protein: CASSRVAGDTEAFF

D gene: .
clone size: .
J gene: TRBJ2-5
V gene: TRBV5-1
CDR3 DNA: TGCGCCAGCAGCTTATTCGGACAGATGGGAGAGACCCAGTACTTC
CDR3 protein: CASSLFGQMGETQYF

D gene: .
clone size: .
J gene: TRBJ2-3
V gene: TRBV14
CDR3 DNA: TGTGCCAGCAGCCAAGATCTGGAGGATACGCAGTATTTT
CDR3 protein: CASSQDLEDTQYF

D gene: .
clone size: many
J gene: TRBJ1-5
V gene: TRBV4-2
CDR3 DNA: TGTGCCAGCAGCCAAGAGGCCAGTAAGGATCAGCCCCAGCATTTT
CDR3 protein: CASSQEASKDQPQHF

D gene: TRBD1
clone size: .
J gene: TRBJ1-4
V gene: TRBV6-5
CDR3 DNA: TGTGCCAGCGGCTCCGGGACAGGGTATGAAAAACTGTTTTTT
CDR3 protein: CASGSGTGYEKLFF

D gene: TRBD1
clone size: few
J gene: TRBJ2-5
V gene: TRBV7-6
CDR3 DNA: TGTGCCAGCAGTTCCGGATTTGGGACAGGGGCTAAAGAGACCCAGTACTTC
CDR3 protein: CASSSGFGTGAKETQYF

D gene: .
clone size: .
J gene: TRBJ1-4
V gene: TRBV15
CDR3 DNA: TGTGCCACCAGCAGAGATCCCGGGGGCGCAAGTGAAAAACTGTTTTTT
CDR3 protein: CATSRDPGGASEKLFF

D gene: TRBD2
clone size: .
J gene: TRBJ2-1
V gene: TRBV2
CDR3 DNA: TGTGCCAGCAGCGGCCCGGGACTAGGGGGGAACAATGAGCAGTTCTTC
CDR3 protein: CASSGPGLGGNNEQFF

D gene: .
clone size: .
J gene: TRBJ1-2
V gene: TRBV7-8
CDR3 DNA: TGTGCCAGCAGCTTATGGAGGGATGGCTACACCTTC
CDR3 protein: CASSLWRDGYTF

D gene: .
clone size: .
J gene: TRBJ2-7
V gene: TRBV6-1
CDR3 DNA: TGTGCCAGCAAGGAGACAGTATCCGAGCAGTACTTC
CDR3 protein: CASKETVSEQYF

D gene: TRBD2
clone size: .
J gene: TRBJ2-7
V gene: TRBV7-9
CDR3 DNA: TGTGCCAGCAGCTTAGACGGACTAGCGGGGGCTTCTCAGTACTTC
CDR3 protein: CASSLDGLAGASQYF

D gene: .
clone size: few
J gene: TRBJ1-1
V gene: TRBV4-1
CDR3 DNA: TGCGCCAGCAGCCAAGAAAGTGCCGGATGGGGAGGGACTGAAGCTTTCTTT
CDR3 protein: CASSQESAGWGGTEAFF

D gene: TRBD1
clone size: .
J gene: TRBJ1-2
V gene: TRBV11-2
CDR3 DNA: TGTGCCAGCAGCCCCGGGACAGCCCGCAACTATGGCTACACCTTC
CDR3 protein: CASSPGTARNYGYTF